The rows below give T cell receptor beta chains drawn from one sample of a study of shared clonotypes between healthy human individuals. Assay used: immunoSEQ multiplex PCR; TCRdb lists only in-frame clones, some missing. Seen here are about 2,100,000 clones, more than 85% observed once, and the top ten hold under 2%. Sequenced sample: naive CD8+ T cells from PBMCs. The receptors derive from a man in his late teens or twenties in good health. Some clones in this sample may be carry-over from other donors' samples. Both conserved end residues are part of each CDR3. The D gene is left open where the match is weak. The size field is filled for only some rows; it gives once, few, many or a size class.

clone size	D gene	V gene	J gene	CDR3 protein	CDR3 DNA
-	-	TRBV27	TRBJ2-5	CASSSPEGGYQETQYF	TGTGCCAGCAGTTCCCCGGAGGGGGGATACCAAGAGACCCAGTACTTC
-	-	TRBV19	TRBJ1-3	CASSLSAFSGNTIYF	TGTGCCAGTAGTCTTTCGGCTTTCTCTGGAAACACCATATATTTT
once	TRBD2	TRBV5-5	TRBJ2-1	CASSLALGLAFNEQFF	TGTGCCAGCAGCTTGGCCCTGGGACTAGCGTTCAATGAGCAGTTCTTC
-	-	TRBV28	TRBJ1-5	CATGQYGQPQHF	TGTGCCACCGGACAGTATGGGCAGCCCCAGCATTTT
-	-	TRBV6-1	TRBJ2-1	CASSDLTDPEQFF	TGTGCCAGCAGTGATTTGACAGACCCGGAGCAGTTCTTC
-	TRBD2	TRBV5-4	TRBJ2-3	CASSIREGSTDTQYF	TGTGCCAGCAGCATACGGGAGGGGAGCACAGATACGCAGTATTTT
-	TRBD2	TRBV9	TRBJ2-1	CASSVGRSGGNEQFF	TGTGCCAGCAGCGTAGGGCGGTCGGGGGGGAATGAGCAGTTCTTC
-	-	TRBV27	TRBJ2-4	CASSLSGSGIQYF	TGTGCCAGCAGTTTAAGTGGGAGCGGCATTCAGTACTTC
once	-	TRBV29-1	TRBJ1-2	CSVFPGAALGYTF	TGCAGCGTTTTCCCCGGGGCCGCCCTTGGCTACACCTTC
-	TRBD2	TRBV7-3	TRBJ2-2	CASSPPGRANTGELFF	TGTGCCAGCAGCCCCCCGGGGAGGGCGAACACCGGGGAGCTGTTTTTT
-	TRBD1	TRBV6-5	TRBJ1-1	CASSQTGVNTEAFF	TGTGCCAGCAGTCAGACAGGGGTCAACACTGAAGCTTTCTTT
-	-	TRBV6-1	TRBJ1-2	CASSEAWGHEDDYGYTF	TGTGCCAGCAGTGAAGCATGGGGCCACGAGGACGATTATGGCTACACCTTC
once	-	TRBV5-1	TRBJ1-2	CASSLARSDGYTF	TGCGCCAGCAGCTTGGCCCGGAGCGATGGCTACACCTTC
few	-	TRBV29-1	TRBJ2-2	CSVAFTGELFF	TGCAGCGTTGCGTTCACCGGGGAGCTGTTTTTT
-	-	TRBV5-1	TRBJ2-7	CASRQGVVGEQYF	TGCGCCAGCCGCCAGGGAGTTGTTGGCGAGCAGTACTTC